These T cell receptor beta chains were read from a single sample in a study of Graves' ophthalmopathy and Graves' hyperthyroidism. TCRdb redid the calling of the multiplex PCR reads with MiXCR, one entry per CDR3 protein. This table holds 1 million to 1.3 million distinct CDR3 sequences, approximately 35% found once. Sequencing was performed on peripheral blood or thyroid tissue (not recorded which). The receptor source for this set is an adult man with Graves' hyperthyroidism. CDR3s include the opening cysteine and the closing phenylalanine or tryptophan. The order of the fields is D gene, clone size, V gene, J gene, CDR3 DNA, CDR3 protein. D genes are given only for firm matches. Not all rows give a size; the values are once, few, many and, for expanded clones, a class.

>-|-|TRBV20-1|TRBJ2-5
TGCAGTGCTCAAAAGGTGGCCAGCGGACAAGAGACCCAGTACTTC
CSAQKVASGQETQYF
>TRBD1|many|TRBV5-1|TRBJ2-7
TGCGCCAGCAGCACCGGGACAGGGGTATCCTACGAGCAGTACTTC
CASSTGTGVSYEQYF
>TRBD2|-|TRBV14|TRBJ2-2
TGTGCCAGCAGCCAAGATATTCGGGGGGGCACCGGGGAGCTGTTTTTT
CASSQDIRGGTGELFF
>-|many|TRBV19|TRBJ1-3
TGTGCCAGTAGTAACGACCGGCGCTCTGGAAACACCATATATTTT
CASSNDRRSGNTIYF
>TRBD1|many|TRBV29-1|TRBJ2-2
TGCAGCGTTGAAGGGACAGGGGCCGGGGAGCTGTTTTTT
CSVEGTGAGELFF
>-|few|TRBV15|TRBJ1-5
TGTGCCGCCAGCAGCTCCCACATGGGTGGCAATCAGCCCCAGCATTTT
CAASSSHMGGNQPQHF
>TRBD2|many|TRBV7-2|TRBJ2-5
TGTGCCAGCAGCTCCAGACTAGCGGGGGGGACCCAGTACTTC
CASSSRLAGGTQYF
>TRBD2|many|TRBV7-8|TRBJ2-7
TGTGCCAGCAGCGCGCCGGGACTAGCGGACTACGAGCAGTACTTC
CASSAPGLADYEQYF
>TRBD2|-|TRBV29-1|TRBJ2-7
TGCAGCGTTGCCCTAGCGGGCGGCTACGAGCAGTACTTC
CSVALAGGYEQYF
>-|-|TRBV28|TRBJ1-1
TGTGCCAGCAACTGGGGGGTCAGCACTGAAGCTTTCTTT
CASNWGVSTEAFF
>-|-|TRBV20-1|TRBJ2-5
TGCAGTGCTAGAAAGACAGGTCTCCGGCAAGAGACCCAGTACTTC
CSARKTGLRQETQYF
>-|-|TRBV7-9|TRBJ1-5
TGTGCCAGCAGCCAAGATGGTCAGGGTAGCAATCAGCCCCAGCATTTT
CASSQDGQGSNQPQHF
>TRBD1|-|TRBV20-1|TRBJ1-5
TGCAGTGCTGCGGGACAGAATAGCAATCAGTCCCAGCATTTT
CSAAGQNSNQSQHF
>-|many|TRBV29-1|TRBJ2-2
TGCAGCGTTAGCAAAGGAGGAGGTCCCGGGGAGCTGTTTTTT
CSVSKGGGPGELFF
>-|-|TRBV12-3/TRBV12-4|TRBJ1-2
TGTGCCAGCAGTGCCGGGAGTTGGGATGGCTACACCTTC
CASSAGSWDGYTF
>-|-|TRBV2|TRBJ1-1
TGTGCCAGCAGTGAGAGGGGAGGAACTGAAGCTTTCTTT
CASSERGGTEAFF
>-|-|TRBV9|TRBJ1-5
TGTGCCAGCAGCGTAGGAGGAAGAGGTCAGGAGCATTTT
CASSVGGRGQEHF
>-|many|TRBV7-3|TRBJ2-5
TGTGCCAGCAGCCTGGGGCAGGGAAGGGGAGAGACCCAGTACTTC
CASSLGQGRGETQYF
>TRBD1|-|TRBV29-1|TRBJ1-1
TGCAGCGTTGGGGACAGGGTGATCGAGGCTTTCTTT
CSVGDRVIEAFF
>-|many|TRBV2|TRBJ1-1
TGTGCCAGCAGCTTAGTGGGCAGAACAGAAGCTTTCTTT
CASSLVGRTEAFF
>-|-|TRBV4-3|TRBJ2-7
TGCGCCAGCAGCCCAGCCGGGGGCTGGGAGCAGTACTTC
CASSPAGGWEQYF
>-|few|TRBV19|TRBJ2-7
TGTGCCAGTAGTATTTTTCTTCCCTCCTCAGTCGGGATCCACGAGCAGTACTTC
CASSIFLPSSVGIHEQYF
>-|-|TRBV14|TRBJ2-7
TGTGCCAGCAGCCAAGCCTTCCAGTGGAACCCACACTTAATGATTCCGTTTACCTACGAGCAGTACTTC
CASSQAFQWNPHLMIPFTYEQYF
>TRBD1|-|TRBV4-1|TRBJ1-2
TGCGCCAGCAGCCAAGATCTTAGGGACAGTTACTGTGGCTACACCTTC
CASSQDLRDSYCGYTF
>TRBD2|many|TRBV20-1|TRBJ2-7
TGCAGTGCAAGAGGCCTAGCGGGGGGCATCCACGAGCAGTACTTC
CSARGLAGGIHEQYF
>TRBD2|many|TRBV19|TRBJ2-7
TGTGCCTGCGGGACTAGCGGGGCCTACGAGCAGTACTTC
CACGTSGAYEQYF
>-|many|TRBV7-9|TRBJ1-4
TGTGCCAGCAGCACGCACAGGGATGCGGGTGAAAAACTGTTTTTT
CASSTHRDAGEKLFF
>-|-|TRBV15|TRBJ1-1
TGTGCCACCAGCAGAGACAGGTTTGGAACTGAAGCTTTCTTT
CATSRDRFGTEAFF
>-|many|TRBV19|TRBJ1-1
TGTGCCAGTAGTATAGGCGGACAAGGAGAAGCTTTCTTT
CASSIGGQGEAFF
>-|many|TRBV7-8|TRBJ1-4
TGTGCCAGCAGCTTACGCCCGGGTCCAACTAATGAAAAACTGTTTTTT
CASSLRPGPTNEKLFF
>-|-|TRBV9|TRBJ1-3
TGTGCTAGCGCCGCCTTACGAGGAAACACCATATATTTT
CASAALRGNTIYF
>-|many|TRBV7-2|TRBJ1-6
TGTGCCAGCAGCTTAACCCCGGGGGATAATTCACCCCTCCACTTT
CASSLTPGDNSPLHF
>-|-|TRBV4-3|TRBJ2-2
TGCGCCAGCAGCCAGGGCAGGGCGAACACCGGGGAGCTGTTTTTT
CASSQGRANTGELFF
>-|many|TRBV9|TRBJ1-4
TGTGCCAGCAGCGGACCGGGGAACGAAAAACTGTTTTTT
CASSGPGNEKLFF
>TRBD2|-|TRBV9|TRBJ2-5
TGTGCCAGCAGCGTAGCTACAGGAGGTAGCGGGAGAAGAGAGACCCAGTACTTC
CASSVATGGSGRRETQYF
>TRBD1|-|TRBV10-3|TRBJ1-5
TGTGCCAGCAGTTCCTACCGACAGGGGGCTAGTAATCAGCCCCAGCATTTT
CASSSYRQGASNQPQHF
>TRBD1|many|TRBV7-9|TRBJ2-7
TGTGCCAGCAGCTCTCACGACAGGGACGAGCAGTACTTC
CASSSHDRDEQYF
>TRBD1|-|TRBV14|TRBJ1-2
TGTGCCAGCAAAAGGGAGTGGGGACAGGCGGGAGGCTACACCTTC
CASKREWGQAGGYTF
>-|many|TRBV19|TRBJ1-2
TGTGCCAGTCGTCCTCCGGAAGGGAACTATGGCTACACCTTC
CASRPPEGNYGYTF
>TRBD1|-|TRBV10-3|TRBJ1-3
TGTGCCATCAGCAATCGGGACAGGGGGGGAGGGGCCATATATTTT
CAISNRDRGGGAIYF
>-|once|TRBV15|TRBJ2-5
TGTGCCACCAGCAGAGATGGGTACTTC
CATSRDGYF
>-|many|TRBV20-1|TRBJ2-7
TGCAGTGCTACACACGCCGGCTCCGAGCAGTACTTC
CSATHAGSEQYF
>-|many|TRBV7-2|TRBJ1-1
TGTGCCAGCAGCTTATTTGAGGGAGCCGCGAACACTGAAGCTTTCTTT
CASSLFEGAANTEAFF
>-|few|TRBV12-3/TRBV12-4|TRBJ2-7
TGTGCCAGCAGTTTTAGGGGCGGGGCAAACGAGCAGTACTTC
CASSFRGGANEQYF
>TRBD1|many|TRBV20-1|TRBJ2-7
TGCAGTGCCACCTCGCCGGGACAGGGTGTTTCCTACGAGCAGTACTTC
CSATSPGQGVSYEQYF
>TRBD1|many|TRBV7-9|TRBJ1-1
TGTGCCAGCAGCCCCGGACAGGGATTGAACACTGAAGCTTTCTTT
CASSPGQGLNTEAFF
>-|many|TRBV5-6|TRBJ2-5
TGTGCCAGCAGCGGAGGATCTCGAGAGACCCAGTACTTC
CASSGGSRETQYF
>-|-|TRBV7-9|TRBJ1-2
TGTGCCAGCAGTTTCGGGGCGGGAGGATATGGCTACACCTTC
CASSFGAGGYGYTF
>-|-|TRBV7-3|TRBJ1-2
TGTGCCAGCAGCTTAAGTCAGGCAGGCCGGGCCGATGGCTACACCTTC
CASSLSQAGRADGYTF
>-|-|TRBV5-6|TRBJ1-5
TGTGCCAGCAGCTTGATAGGGGCGCAACAGCCCCAGCATTTT
CASSLIGAQQPQHF
>-|few|TRBV19|TRBJ1-3
TGTGCCAGTAATGACTTGTGGGGAAACACCATATATTTT
CASNDLWGNTIYF
>-|-|TRBV2|TRBJ2-5
TGTGCCAGCAGTGGGGCAGTAGAGACCCAGTACTTC
CASSGAVETQYF
>-|-|TRBV10-2|TRBJ2-6
TGCGCCAGCAGTGAGCAGTTAATGACTGGGGCCAACGTCCTGACTTTC
CASSEQLMTGANVLTF
>-|few|TRBV27|TRBJ1-1
TGTGCCAGCAGTCAGGCTTTCAGTGCTGAAGCTTTCTTT
CASSQAFSAEAFF
>TRBD1|-|TRBV11-2|TRBJ1-1
TGTGCCAGCAGCGGATACAGGGGTGGGACTGAAGCTTTCTTT
CASSGYRGGTEAFF
>-|-|TRBV29-1|TRBJ2-1
TGCAGCGTTGAGGGCCACAATGAGCAGTTCTTC
CSVEGHNEQFF
>TRBD2|once|TRBV7-6|TRBJ2-2
TGTGCCAGCAGCCGGACTAGCGGGAGTTCGAACACCGGGGAGCTGTTTTTT
CASSRTSGSSNTGELFF